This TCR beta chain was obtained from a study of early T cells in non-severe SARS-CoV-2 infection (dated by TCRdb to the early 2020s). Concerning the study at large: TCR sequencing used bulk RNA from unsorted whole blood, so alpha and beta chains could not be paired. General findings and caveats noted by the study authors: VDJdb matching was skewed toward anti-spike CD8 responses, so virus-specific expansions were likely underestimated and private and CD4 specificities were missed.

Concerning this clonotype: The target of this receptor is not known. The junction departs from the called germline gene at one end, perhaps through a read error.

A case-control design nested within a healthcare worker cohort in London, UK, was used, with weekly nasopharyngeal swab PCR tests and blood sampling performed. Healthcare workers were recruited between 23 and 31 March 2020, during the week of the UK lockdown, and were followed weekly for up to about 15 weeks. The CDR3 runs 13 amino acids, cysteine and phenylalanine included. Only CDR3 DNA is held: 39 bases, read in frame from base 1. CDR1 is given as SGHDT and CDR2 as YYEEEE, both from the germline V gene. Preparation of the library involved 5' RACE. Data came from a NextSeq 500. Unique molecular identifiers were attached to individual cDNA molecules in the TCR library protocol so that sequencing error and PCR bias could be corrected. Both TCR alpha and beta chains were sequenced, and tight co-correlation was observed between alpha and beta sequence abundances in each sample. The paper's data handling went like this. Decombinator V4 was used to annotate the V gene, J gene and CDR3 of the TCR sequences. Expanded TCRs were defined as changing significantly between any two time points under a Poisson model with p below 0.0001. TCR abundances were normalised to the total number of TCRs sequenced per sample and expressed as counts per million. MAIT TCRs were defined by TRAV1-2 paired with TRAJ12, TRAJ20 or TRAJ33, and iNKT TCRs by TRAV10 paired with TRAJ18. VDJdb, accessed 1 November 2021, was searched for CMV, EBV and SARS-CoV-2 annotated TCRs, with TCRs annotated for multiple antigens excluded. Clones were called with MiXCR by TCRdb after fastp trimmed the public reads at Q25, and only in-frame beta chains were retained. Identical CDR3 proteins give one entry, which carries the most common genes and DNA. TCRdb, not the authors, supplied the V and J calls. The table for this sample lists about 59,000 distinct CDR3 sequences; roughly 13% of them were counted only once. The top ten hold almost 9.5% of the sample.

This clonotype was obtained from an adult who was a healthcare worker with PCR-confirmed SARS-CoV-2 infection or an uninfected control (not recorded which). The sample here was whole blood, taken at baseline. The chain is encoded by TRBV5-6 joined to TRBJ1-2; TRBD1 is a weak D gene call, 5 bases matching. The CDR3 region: CASSLGGGRSYIF. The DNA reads TGTGCCAGCAGCTTGGGCGGGGGAAGAAGCTACATCTTC.